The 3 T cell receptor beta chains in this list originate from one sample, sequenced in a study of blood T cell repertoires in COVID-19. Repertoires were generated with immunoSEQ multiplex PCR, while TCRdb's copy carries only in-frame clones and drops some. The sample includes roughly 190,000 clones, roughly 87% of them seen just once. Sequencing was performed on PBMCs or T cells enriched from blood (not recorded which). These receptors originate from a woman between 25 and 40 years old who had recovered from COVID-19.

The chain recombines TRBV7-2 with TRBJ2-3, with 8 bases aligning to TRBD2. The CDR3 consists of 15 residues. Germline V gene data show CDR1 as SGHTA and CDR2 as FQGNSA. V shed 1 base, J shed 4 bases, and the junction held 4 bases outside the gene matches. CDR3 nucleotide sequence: TGTGCCAGCAGCTTAGGAGCGGGGGTCCCAGATACGCAGTATTTT. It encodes CASSLGAGVPDTQYF. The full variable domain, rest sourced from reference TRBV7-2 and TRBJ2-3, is GAGVSQSPSNKVTEKGKDVELRCDPISGHTALYWYRQSLGQGLEFLIYFQGNSAPDKSGLPSDRFSAERTGGSVSTLTIQRTQQEDSAVYLCASSLGAGVPDTQYFGPGTRLTVL.

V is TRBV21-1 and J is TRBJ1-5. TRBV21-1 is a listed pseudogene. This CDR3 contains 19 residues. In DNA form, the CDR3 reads TGTGCCAGCAGCAAAGCTGGGGGGATCATAGTCGGGAGCAATCAGCCCCAGCATTTT. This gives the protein CASSKAGGIIVGSNQPQHF.

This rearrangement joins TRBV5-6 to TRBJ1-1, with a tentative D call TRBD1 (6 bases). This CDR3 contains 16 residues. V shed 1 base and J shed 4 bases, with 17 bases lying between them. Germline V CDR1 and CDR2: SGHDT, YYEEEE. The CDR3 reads CASSLSAGTSGTEAFF. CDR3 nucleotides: TGTGCCAGCAGCTTGTCAGCCGGGACAAGTGGCACTGAAGCTTTCTTT.